These T cell receptor beta chains were read from a single sample in a study of blood T cell repertoires in COVID-19. TCRdb's copy holds only in-frame clones and misses some; the assay was immunoSEQ multiplex PCR. The sample has roughly 260,000 clones; 91% are singletons. Sequencing was done on a sample of peripheral blood. The receptors originated from a person aged 18-35 years with COVID-19, enrolled during active disease. Both conserved end residues are trimmed from each CDR3. The order of the fields is V gene, CDR3 protein.

TRBV5-4	ASSIPGQVIRDGYT
TRBV4-3	ASSQEPLAGGPGIDTQY
TRBV29-1	SVGTGGYGYT
TRBV27	ASSWDSRGGYT
TRBV4-3	ASSQGLAANYEQY
TRBV5-6	ASSLSRYLSTDTQY
TRBV28	ASSLSLTSPLATQY
TRBV20-1	SASPLTSGRSQETQY
TRBV28	ASSPGGTGQKPLH
TRBV5-4	ASSIPGQGVIEQF
TRBV5-1	ASSNGLLSSYNEQF
TRBV4-1	ASSQAGTGENYEQY
TRBV7-9	ASSLSRAWSPLH
TRBV29-1	GVSGTPYEQF
TRBV5-1	ASDYGFSREINNEQF
TRBV7-9	ASRPTGTSSNEQF
TRBV24-1	ATSLQGVSETQY
TRBV12-3/TRBV12-4	ASSLRGGYT
TRBV30	AWSRDRGTYGYT
TRBV11-2	ASSSDRRGEQY
TRBV5-1	PPADFPGLYYNEQF
TRBV20-1	SARASGELF
TRBV18	ASSSSRGSYEQY
TRBV18	ASSPGTGKASHEQF
TRBV3-1/TRBV3-2	ASSRSPSSSYNSPLH
TRBV14	ASSQGILGVEQY
TRBV3-1/TRBV3-2	ASSQGTGFAYEQY
TRBV27	ASRLAGYVDTQY
TRBV2	ASTYEGVSNT
TRBV19	ASGQGYGYT
TRBV3-1/TRBV3-2	ASSPEAQGSFGPEAF
TRBV7-9	ASSPGTGANSPLH
TRBV11-2	ASSLEQGNSPLH
TRBV6-5	ASKRERMNTGELF
TRBV5-6	ASSLGQGAYEQY
TRBV19	ASSIKGARTLNTEAF
TRBV11-2	ASSGRTGMNTEAF
TRBV5-4	ASTPSGGTGELF
TRBV9	ASSLTGNTIY
TRBV1	TSSPTSGRGETQY
TRBV24-1	ATSETGFGQY
TRBV27	ASSFRTSGLYNEQF
TRBV5-1	ASSLDRGNYGYT
TRBV24-1	ATSVGGTYGYT
TRBV27	ASSQSPGQGAYEQY
TRBV24-1	ATSDGLAGEGSYEQY
TRBV13	ASSRDLRGTRISTDTQY
TRBV7-9	ASSQVGQAFNEQF
TRBV21-1	ASSPILPHHWNLTKITQQF
TRBV27	ASSPGLNTGELF
TRBV7-9	ASSFEREGYNEQF
TRBV3-1/TRBV3-2	ASSQGAGGKISPLH
TRBV6-6	ASSYSPSSYEQY